This T cell receptor beta chain is drawn from a study of early T cells in non-severe SARS-CoV-2 infection. Study-level information: It was bulk RNA from unsorted whole blood that was sequenced, and the chains were unpaired. General study points: There was a bias toward anti-spike CD8 responses in VDJdb matching, which missed private and CD4 specificities.

Each cDNA molecule carried a unique molecular identifier. Each CDR3 protein is one row after TCRdb ran MiXCR on the 5' RACE reads. This table holds over 90,000 distinct CDR3 sequences, over 9.5% found once. The CDR3 has 11 amino acids. The germline CDR1 and CDR2 sequences are SQVTM and ANQGSEA. V lost 4 bases and J lost 5, with 8 bases in between. This clonotype was recorded a few times. What it binds is not known. The chain combines TRBV29-1 with TRBJ2-5; D gene ambiguous. This sample comprised whole blood, obtained at baseline. The clonotype was recovered from an adult who was a healthcare worker with PCR-confirmed SARS-CoV-2 infection or an uninfected control (not recorded which). The DNA for the CDR3 is TGCAGCGTTGGGGTCGGGGAGACCCAGTACTTC. It encodes CSVGVGETQYF.